The source of this T cell receptor beta chain is a study of blood T cell repertoires in COVID-19. This clone was counted between two and nine times. The identical CDR3 is also encoded by other nucleotide sequences in the sample. Method: immunoSEQ multiplex PCR; TCRdb's copy keeps in-frame clones and lacks some. Of fewer than 500,000 clones in the sample, around 84% were seen once. The sample taken for sequencing was peripheral blood. The receptor was isolated from a human donor with acute or convalescent COVID-19. The donor label of this sample is uncertain.

CDR3 region: CASSLARSYSGNTIYF. CDR3 in DNA: TGTGCCAGCAGCTTAGCGAGGTCCTACTCTGGAAACACCATATATTTT. The chain uses TRBV7-2 and TRBJ1-3; D is unresolved. Germline values: CDR1 SGHTA, CDR2 FQGNSA. Trimming left V 0 bases short and J 0 bases short, with 9 bases between. CDR3 length: 16 amino acids.